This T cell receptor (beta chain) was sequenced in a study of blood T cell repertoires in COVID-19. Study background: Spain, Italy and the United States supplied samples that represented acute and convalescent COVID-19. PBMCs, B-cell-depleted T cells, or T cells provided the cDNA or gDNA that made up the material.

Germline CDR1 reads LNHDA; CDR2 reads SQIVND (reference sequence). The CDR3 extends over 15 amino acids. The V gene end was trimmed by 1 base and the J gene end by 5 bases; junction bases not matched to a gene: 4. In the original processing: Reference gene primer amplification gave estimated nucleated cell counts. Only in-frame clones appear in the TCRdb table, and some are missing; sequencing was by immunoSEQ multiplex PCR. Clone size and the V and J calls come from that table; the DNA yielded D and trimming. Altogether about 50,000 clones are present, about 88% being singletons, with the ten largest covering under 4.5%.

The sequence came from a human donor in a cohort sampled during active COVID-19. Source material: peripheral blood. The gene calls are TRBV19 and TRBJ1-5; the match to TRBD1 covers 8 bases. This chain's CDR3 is CASSIVQGAYQPQHF. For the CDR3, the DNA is TGTGCCAGTAGTATAGTCCAGGGGGCTTATCAGCCCCAGCATTTT.